These 13 T cell receptor beta chains were all obtained from the same sample, sequenced in a study of blood T cell repertoires in COVID-19. Method: immunoSEQ multiplex PCR; TCRdb's copy keeps in-frame clones and lacks some. Among 300,000 to 400,000 clones listed, about 90% were seen once. Sequencing input: peripheral blood. These receptors were collected from a woman in her late teens or twenties who had recovered from COVID-19.

The chain joins TRBV5-1 to TRBJ2-1, with 8 bases lining up with TRBD1. The CDR3 consists of 14 residues. Germline V gene lookup returns CDR1 SGHRS and CDR2 YFSETQ. The junction had 4 bases not matched to a gene; V was cut back by 6 bases and J by 2 bases. The CDR3 DNA reads TGCGCCAGCAACCCGACAGGGGCCTACAATGAGCAGTTCTTC. As protein: CASNPTGAYNEQFF.

This clone was recorded once. This sequence joins TRBV14 and TRBJ2-3; no firm D call. Trimming took 0 bases from V and 6 from J, leaving 13 bases between them. The germline gives CDR1 SGHDN, CDR2 FVKESK. The CDR3 spans 15 residues. CDR3 loop: CASSQDNRLGDTQYF. CDR3 coding DNA: TGTGCCAGCAGCCAAGATAATCGGCTCGGGGATACGCAGTATTTT.

This chain links TRBV24-1 with TRBJ2-3; 7 bases are shared with TRBD2. Losses at the gene ends were 3 bases for V and 4 bases for J; bases not matched to a gene: 9. CDR3 size: 16 residues. Germline CDR1 reads KGHDR; CDR2 reads SFDVKD. In DNA, the CDR3 is TGTGCCACCAGTGATCCCCAGCGGGGTGGCGCAGATACGCAGTATTTT. This gives the protein CATSDPQRGGADTQYF.

The chain joins TRBV4-3 to TRBJ2-1; 9 nucleotides align to TRBD2. V shed 4 bases and J 2 bases; nucleotides not matched to a gene: 12. Germline CDR1 reads LGHNA; CDR2 reads YSLEER. The CDR3 loop spans 18 amino acids. CDR3 amino acids: CASSPHPVTSGTYNEQFF. In nucleotides, the CDR3 is TGCGCCAGCAGCCCCCACCCTGTGACTAGCGGAACCTACAATGAGCAGTTCTTC.

This rearrangement joins TRBV30 to TRBJ2-5, with D possibly matching TRBD2 (5 bases). V shed 6 bases and J shed 5 bases, with 16 bases lying between them. This CDR3 comprises 13 residues. Germline V gene lookup returns CDR1 GTSNPN and CDR2 SVGIG (reference sequence). The CDR3 protein is CACEGRAGETQYF. The CDR3 DNA reads as TGTGCCTGTGAGGGAAGGGCTGGGGAGACCCAGTACTTC.

This clone appeared a single time. The chain couples TRBV7-2 to TRBJ2-3; the D gene is possibly TRBD1 (6 bases). V was shortened by 1 base and J by 4 bases, with 12 bases between the two germline ends. The CDR3 consists of 15 residues. Looked up from germline, CDR1 is SGHTA and CDR2 is FQGNSA. CDR3 sequence (DNA): TGTGCCAGCAGCTTAGAAGGGACATCAGCAGATACGCAGTATTTT. This gives the protein CASSLEGTSADTQYF.

V usage is TRBV19 and J usage is TRBJ1-1, with TRBD1 matching 7 bases. Germline V gene sequence: CDR1 LNHDA, CDR2 SQIVND (reference sequence). Germline trimming cut 1 base from V and 2 bases from J; bases unmatched to any gene: 1. The CDR3 extends over 14 amino acids. The CDR3 here is CASSIGTGNTEAFF. The CDR3 coding sequence is TGTGCCAGTAGTATAGGGACAGGCAACACTGAAGCTTTCTTT.

This chain connects TRBV27 to TRBJ2-2; 8 positions agree with TRBD1. The V and J ends lost 3 bases and 1 base, in that order; junction bases with no gene match: 7. The CDR3 totals 17 residues. Germline V gene lookup returns CDR1 MNHEY and CDR2 SMNVEV (reference sequence). CDR3 nucleotides: TGTGCCAGCAGTTTTGACGTCGGACAGGGGAACACCGGGGAGCTGTTTTTT. It specifies CASSFDVGQGNTGELFF.

The chain links TRBV5-1 to TRBJ2-2; 10 bases fit TRBD2. From germline, CDR1 is SGHRS and CDR2 YFSETQ. This CDR3 contains 16 residues. The ends lost 5 bases at V and 6 bases at J; junction bases unmatched: 10. The CDR3 nucleotides are TGCGCCAGCAGTTCCTCGGGACTAGCGTTGCCCGGGGAGCTGTTTTTT. This translates into CASSSSGLALPGELFF.

CDR3 DNA sequence: TGTGCCAGCAGCTTGGCCGGTGGGGGGGGGCGCGGCACTGAAGCTTTCTTT. It encodes CASSLAGGGGRGTEAFF. This rearrangement joins TRBV5-4 to TRBJ1-1, with D perhaps matching TRBD1 (6 bases). The length of the CDR3 is 17 residues. The germline CDR1 and CDR2 sequences are SGHNT and YYREEE (reference sequence). The germline V and J ends were trimmed by 0 bases and 4 bases, with 19 bases remaining between them.

This clone appeared a few times. V usage is TRBV5-4 and J usage is TRBJ2-2; unclear D gene. The germline V gene has CDR1 SGHNT and CDR2 YYREEE (reference sequence). The ends were cut back, 4 bases at V and 3 bases at J, with 7 bases in the middle. CDR3 length: 13 residues. The CDR3 region is CASSPADTGELFF. In DNA, the CDR3 is TGTGCCAGCAGCCCCGCGGACACCGGGGAGCTGTTTTTT.

The chain uses TRBV6-2 or TRBV6-3 and TRBJ2-1; TRBD2 matches 8 bases. The ends lost 0 bases at V and 7 bases at J; junction bases unmatched: 2. CDR1 is MNHEY, CDR2 SVGEGT, per germline. The CDR3 contains 14 residues. The CDR3 bases are TGTGCCAGCAGTTACTCCCCTAGCGGGAATGAGCAGTTCTTC. Amino acids: CASSYSPSGNEQFF.

V usage is TRBV11-3 and J usage is TRBJ2-1, with TRBD1 matching 10 bases. Unmatched junction bases numbered 11, after V lost 4 bases and J lost 5 bases. The germline V gene has CDR1 SGHNT and CDR2 YENEEA. CDR3 length: 17 residues. CDR3 coding DNA: TGTGCCAGCAGCTCAAGGACCGGGACAGGGGTGGACAATGAGCAGTTCTTC. Its translation is CASSSRTGTGVDNEQFF.